The clone carrying this T cell receptor (beta chain) is medium-sized within its sample. V was trimmed by 2 bases and J by 5 bases, leaving 12 bases between them. CDR1 MNHNY and CDR2 SVGAGI come from the germline V gene (reference sequence). This CDR3 spans 14 amino acids. The sample is drawn from a study of HIV-infected patients and healthy controls. cDNA was made from about 480 ng RNA using alpha and beta constant primers. Separate chain-specific third strand synthesis with multiplexing indices produced the alpha and beta libraries. TCRdb reprocessed the 5' RACE reads via MiXCR and lists one record per CDR3 protein. The sample records under 20,000 distinct CDR3 sequences, roughly 8.9% being singletons. No cell fractionation was done, so the repertoire covers all unsorted peripheral blood T cells.

Sequences were obtained from blood. The chain carries TRBV6-6 and TRBJ2-5, with D tentatively TRBD2 (5 bases). The TCR originated in an adult in good health. The CDR3 loop is CASSYIVGEETQYF. CDR3 nucleotide sequence: TGTGCCAGCAGTTACATCGTCGGGGAGGAGACCCAGTACTTC.